This T cell receptor (beta chain) is from a study of T cell repertoires in cytomegalovirus infection. About the research overall: Matching HLA type, along with CMV infection, was indicated by public TCR beta signatures. Findings and caveats of the study: HLA-C-restricted CMV clonotypes gave the most frequent clonotype in two of eight donors. Carriage of CMV together with the relevant HLA was identifiable through cumulative public TCR beta family frequency.

The V end was cut by 6 bases, the J end by 8 bases, with 16 bases between. This CDR3 has 13 amino acids. From germline, CDR1 is LNHDA and CDR2 SQIVND (reference sequence). TCRdb independently ran MiXCR on the reads; one entry per CDR3 protein. The data contain around 120,000 distinct CDR3 sequences, roughly 40% of them singletons. To note about this clonotype: Its antigen is not known.

The chain joins TRBV19 to TRBJ1-2; D remains unclear. The sequencing used CD8+ T cells from cultured PBMCs, collected from culture after CMV antigen stimulation. The clonotype comes from a human donor in good health (CMV status not recorded). Some clones in this sample may be carry-over from other donors' samples. The CDR3 spells CASSLASEVGYTF. The CDR3 coding sequence is TGTGCCAGTAGCTTGGCTTCCGAGGTCGGCTACACCTTC.